This T cell receptor (beta chain) was sequenced during a study of T cell repertoires in cytomegalovirus infection. The germline CDR1 and CDR2 sequences are SGHVS and FNYEAQ. The length of the CDR3 is 13 residues. Trimming pared 1 base from V and 7 bases from J, leaving 10 bases between. On this clonotype: Its antigen is not known.

Each CDR3 protein is one row after TCRdb ran MiXCR on the reads. Found here are 570,000 or so distinct CDR3 sequences, 40% of them singletons; the top ten hold about 48%. The source material was cultured PBMCs, sampled from culture after CMV antigen stimulation. The sequence was obtained from a human donor in good health (CMV status not recorded). Some clones in this sample may be carry-over from other donors' samples. V is TRBV7-6 and J is TRBJ1-2, with D tentatively TRBD1 (5 bases). CDR3 sequence (DNA): TGTGCCAGCAGCTTAGGGCAGGGCCGTGGCTACACCTTC. It specifies CASSLGQGRGYTF.